This T cell receptor (beta chain) emerged from a study of beta chain features in type 1 diabetes. Every bit of the isolated RNA underwent reverse transcription, so sequencing read expressed TCRB transcripts. Some clones are missing from TCRdb's copy, which holds only in-frame ones; the method was immunoSEQ multiplex PCR. This table holds under 150,000 clones, 9% found once. Study outcomes and limitations: Among all four CD4+ subsets, Type 1 diabetes patients had TCRB CDR3s that were moderately but significantly shorter.

Remarks on this clone: Its matching antigen is unknown.

Trimming took 2 bases from V and 6 from J; bases not matched to a gene: 5. The CDR3 runs to 16 residues. Germline assignment: CDR1 KGHSH and CDR2 LQKENI. This clonotype was sampled from a man aged 25-40 years with type 1 diabetes. Source material: central memory CD4+ T cells from blood. The gene calls are TRBV18 and TRBJ2-1; the match to TRBD2 covers 12 bases. CDR3 DNA sequence: TGTGCCAGCTCACCAAGCCTAGCGGGGGGGCGCAATGAGCAGTTCTTC. Protein sequence: CASSPSLAGGRNEQFF.